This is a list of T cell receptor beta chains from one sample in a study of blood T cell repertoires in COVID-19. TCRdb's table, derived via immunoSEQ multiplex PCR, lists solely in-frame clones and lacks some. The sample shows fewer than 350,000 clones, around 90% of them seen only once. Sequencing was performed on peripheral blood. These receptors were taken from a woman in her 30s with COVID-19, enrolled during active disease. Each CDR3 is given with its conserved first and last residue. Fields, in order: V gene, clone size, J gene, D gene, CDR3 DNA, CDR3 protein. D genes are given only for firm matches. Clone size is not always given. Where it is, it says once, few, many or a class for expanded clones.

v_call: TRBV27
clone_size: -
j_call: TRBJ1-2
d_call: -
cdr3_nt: TGTGCCAGCAGTGGCGACAGCTATGGCTACACCTTC
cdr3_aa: CASSGDSYGYTF

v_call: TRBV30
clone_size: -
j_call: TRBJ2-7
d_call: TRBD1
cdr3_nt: TGTGCCTGGAGTACAGGGGACAGGGGGCTTGAGCAGTACTTC
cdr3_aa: CAWSTGDRGLEQYF

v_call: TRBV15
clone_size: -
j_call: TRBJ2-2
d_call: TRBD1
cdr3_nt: TGTGCCACCAGCAAGGCCCCCGGACAGGGAATGGCCGGGGAGCTGTTTTTT
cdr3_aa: CATSKAPGQGMAGELFF

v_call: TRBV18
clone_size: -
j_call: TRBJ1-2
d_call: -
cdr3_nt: TGTGCCAGCTCACCAGGGCAGGGAATAGGTGGCTACACCTTC
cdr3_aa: CASSPGQGIGGYTF

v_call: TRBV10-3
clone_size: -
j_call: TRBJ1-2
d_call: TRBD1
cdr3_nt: TGTGCCATCAGTGAGTACGCAGGGGGCCACTACACCTTC
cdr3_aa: CAISEYAGGHYTF

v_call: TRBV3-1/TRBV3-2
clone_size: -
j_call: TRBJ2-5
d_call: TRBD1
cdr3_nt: TGTGCCAGCAGCCTCTGGACAGGGGGCCAGGAGACCCAGTACTTC
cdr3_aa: CASSLWTGGQETQYF

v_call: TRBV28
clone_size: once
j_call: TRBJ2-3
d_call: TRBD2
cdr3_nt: TGTGCCAGCAGTCCCTGGGGGGGTAGCACAGATACGCAGTATTTT
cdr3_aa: CASSPWGGSTDTQYF

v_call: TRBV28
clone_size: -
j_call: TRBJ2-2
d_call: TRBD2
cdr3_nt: TGTGCCAGTTTCGGCGGGAGAGCCCTGCGGGGCACCGGGGAGCTGTTTTTT
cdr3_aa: CASFGGRALRGTGELFF

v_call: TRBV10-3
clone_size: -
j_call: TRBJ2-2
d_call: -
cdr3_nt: TGTGCCACGACTGCGAACACCGGGGAGCTGTTTTTT
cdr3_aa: CATTANTGELFF

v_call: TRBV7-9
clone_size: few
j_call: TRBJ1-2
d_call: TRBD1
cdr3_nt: TGTGCCAGCAGCTTATCCCAGGGGGTGAACTATGGCTACACCTTC
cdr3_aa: CASSLSQGVNYGYTF

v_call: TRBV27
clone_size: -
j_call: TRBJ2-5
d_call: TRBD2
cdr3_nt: TGTGCCAGCAGTCTAAGCCCTCTAGCGGGGATCCAAGAGACCCAGTACTTC
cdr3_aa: CASSLSPLAGIQETQYF

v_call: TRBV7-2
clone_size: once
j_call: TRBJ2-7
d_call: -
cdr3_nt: TGTGCCAGTCGGGCGGGCTACGAGCAGTACTTC
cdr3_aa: CASRAGYEQYF

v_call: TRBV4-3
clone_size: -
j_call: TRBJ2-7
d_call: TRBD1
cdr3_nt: TGCGCCAGCAGCCAAGGCGGACAGGTCATAGACGAGCAGTACTTC
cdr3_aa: CASSQGGQVIDEQYF

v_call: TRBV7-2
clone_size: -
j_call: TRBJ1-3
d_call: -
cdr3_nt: TGTGCCAGCAGCTCCAGGCCTTCGTCTGGAAACACCATATATTTT
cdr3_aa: CASSSRPSSGNTIYF

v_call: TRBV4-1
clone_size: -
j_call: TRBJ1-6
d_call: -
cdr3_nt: TGCGCCAGCAGCCAAGATTTTGAGGGATCAAATAATTCACCCCTCCACTTT
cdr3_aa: CASSQDFEGSNNSPLHF

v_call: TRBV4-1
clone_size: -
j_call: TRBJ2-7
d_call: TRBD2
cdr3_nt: TGCGCCAGCAGCCAGTTAGCGGGAGCCAGCTCCTACGAGCAGTACTTC
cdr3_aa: CASSQLAGASSYEQYF

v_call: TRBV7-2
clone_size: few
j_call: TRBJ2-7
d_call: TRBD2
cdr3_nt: TGTGCCAGCAGCTTTGCGGGAGGGGATGGGGAGCAGTACTTC
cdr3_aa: CASSFAGGDGEQYF

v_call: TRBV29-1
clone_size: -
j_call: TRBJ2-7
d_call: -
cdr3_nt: TGCAGCGCTGGACAGAGAAACTACGAGCAGTACTTC
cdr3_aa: CSAGQRNYEQYF

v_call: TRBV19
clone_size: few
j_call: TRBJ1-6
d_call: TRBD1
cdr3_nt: TGTGCCAGTAGCCCTTTGGACAGGGATCATTCACCCCTCCACTTT
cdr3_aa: CASSPLDRDHSPLHF

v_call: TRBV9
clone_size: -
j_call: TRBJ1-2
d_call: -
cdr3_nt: TGTGCCAGCAGCTCCCCCGGGTCCAACTATGGCTACACCTTC
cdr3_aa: CASSSPGSNYGYTF

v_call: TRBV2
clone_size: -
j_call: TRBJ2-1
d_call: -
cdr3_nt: TGTGCCAGCGGTCTTCAACGGGGTCCCAATGAGCAGTTCTTC
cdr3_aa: CASGLQRGPNEQFF

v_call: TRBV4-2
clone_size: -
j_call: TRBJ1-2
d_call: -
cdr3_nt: TGTGCCAGCAGCCAAGTTGGCAGGGGCTATGGCTACACCTTC
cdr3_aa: CASSQVGRGYGYTF

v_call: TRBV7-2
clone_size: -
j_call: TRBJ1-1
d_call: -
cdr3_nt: TGTGCCAGCAGCGGGAGGCGGGCCACTGAAGCTTTCTTT
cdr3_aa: CASSGRRATEAFF

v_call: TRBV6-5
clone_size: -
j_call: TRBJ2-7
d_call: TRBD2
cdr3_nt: TGTGCCAGCAGTCGAGCCGTAAGCGGGAGCTACGAGCAGTACTTC
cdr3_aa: CASSRAVSGSYEQYF

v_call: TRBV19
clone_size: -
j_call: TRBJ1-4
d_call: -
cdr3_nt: TGTGCCAGTAGTATCATTTCAGGGGTCGGTGAAAAACTGTTTTTT
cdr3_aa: CASSIISGVGEKLFF

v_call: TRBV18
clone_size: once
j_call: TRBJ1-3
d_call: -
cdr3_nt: TGTGCCAGCTCACCAGTGGACAACTCTGGAAACACCATATATTTT
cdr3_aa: CASSPVDNSGNTIYF

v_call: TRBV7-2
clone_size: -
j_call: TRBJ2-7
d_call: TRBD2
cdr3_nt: TGTGCCAGCAGCTTAAGGCTAGCGGGAGTTTACGAGCAGTACTTC
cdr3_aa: CASSLRLAGVYEQYF

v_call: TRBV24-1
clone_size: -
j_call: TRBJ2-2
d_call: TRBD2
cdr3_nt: TGTGCCACCAGTGATACGCTAGCGGGAGGACCCGGGGAGCTGTTTTTT
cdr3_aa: CATSDTLAGGPGELFF

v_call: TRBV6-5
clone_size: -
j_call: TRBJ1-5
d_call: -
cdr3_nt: TGTGCCAGCAGCCGCGCTCGCAACTACAATCAGCCCCAGCATTTT
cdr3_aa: CASSRARNYNQPQHF

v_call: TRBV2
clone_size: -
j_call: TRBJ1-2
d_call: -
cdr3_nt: TGTGCCAGCAGTCTACTGGGGGAGGGTGGCTACACCTTC
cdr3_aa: CASSLLGEGGYTF

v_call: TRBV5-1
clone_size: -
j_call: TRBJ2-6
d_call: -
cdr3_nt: TGCGCCAGCAGTTCAGACTCTGGGGCCAACGTCCTGACTTTC
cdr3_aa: CASSSDSGANVLTF

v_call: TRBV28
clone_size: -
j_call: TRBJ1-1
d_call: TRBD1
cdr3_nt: TGTGCCAGCAGTTTTCAGGACAGGGAAGGCTCTGAAGCTTTCTTT
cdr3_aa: CASSFQDREGSEAFF

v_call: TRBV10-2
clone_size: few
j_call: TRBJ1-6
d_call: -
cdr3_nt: TGCGCCAGCAGTGACGGGAGAAGGAGTTCACCCCTCCACTTT
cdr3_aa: CASSDGRRSSPLHF

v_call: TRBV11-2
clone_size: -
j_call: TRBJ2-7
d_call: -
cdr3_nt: TGTGCCAGCAGCTTTGCCGGGGGAACCTACGAGCAGTACTTC
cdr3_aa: CASSFAGGTYEQYF

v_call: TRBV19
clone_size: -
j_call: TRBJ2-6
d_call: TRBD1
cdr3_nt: TGTGCCACCAGAACCGGGACAGGTCTGGGGGCCAACGTCCTGACTTTC
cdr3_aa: CATRTGTGLGANVLTF

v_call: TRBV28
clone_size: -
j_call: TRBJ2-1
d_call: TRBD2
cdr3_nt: TGTGCCAGCAGTTATGCTAGCGGGTACAATGAGCAGTTCTTC
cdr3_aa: CASSYASGYNEQFF

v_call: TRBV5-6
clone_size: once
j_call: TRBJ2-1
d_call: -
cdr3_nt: TGTGCCAGCAGCGGACCAGAGGGCGGAGCTTACAATGAGCAGTTCTTC
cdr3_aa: CASSGPEGGAYNEQFF

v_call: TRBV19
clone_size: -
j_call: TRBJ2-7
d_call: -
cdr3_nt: TGTGCCAGTAGTATTCGAGTCTACGAGCAGTACTTC
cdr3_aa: CASSIRVYEQYF

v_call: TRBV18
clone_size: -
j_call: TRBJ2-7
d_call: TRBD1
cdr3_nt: TGTGCCAGCTCCCCCGGACAGGGCAGCTCCTACGAGCAGTACTTC
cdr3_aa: CASSPGQGSSYEQYF

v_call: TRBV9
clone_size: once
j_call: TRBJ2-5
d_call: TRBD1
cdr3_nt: TGTGCCAGCAGCACAGGGGAAGCACCAGAGACCCAGTACTTC
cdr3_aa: CASSTGEAPETQYF

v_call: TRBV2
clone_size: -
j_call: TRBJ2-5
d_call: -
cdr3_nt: TGTGCCAGCAGTGCCAGGGACCCCGGACGGGGGGAGACCCAGTACTTC
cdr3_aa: CASSARDPGRGETQYF

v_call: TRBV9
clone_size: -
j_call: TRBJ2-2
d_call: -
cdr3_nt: TGTGCCAGCAGCGTATATTACACCGGGGAGCTGTTTTTT
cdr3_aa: CASSVYYTGELFF

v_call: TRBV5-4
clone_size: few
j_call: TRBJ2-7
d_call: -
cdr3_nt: TGTGCCAGCAGCTTGGGAGGCGAGCAGTACTTC
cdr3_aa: CASSLGGEQYF

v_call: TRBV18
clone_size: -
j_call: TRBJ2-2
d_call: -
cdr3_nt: TGTGCCAGCTCACCATTAAAGGACAGGAACACCGGGGAGCTGTTTTTT
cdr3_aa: CASSPLKDRNTGELFF

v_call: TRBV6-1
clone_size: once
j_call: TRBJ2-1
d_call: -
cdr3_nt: TGTGCCAGCAGTGAAGCAGTGGCAGGAAGCTCCTACAATGAGCAGTTCTTC
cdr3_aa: CASSEAVAGSSYNEQFF

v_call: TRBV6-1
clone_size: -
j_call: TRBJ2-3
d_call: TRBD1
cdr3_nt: TGTGCCAGCAGTGACCACCCGGGACAGGGGGCTGCAGATACGCAGTATTTT
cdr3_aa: CASSDHPGQGAADTQYF

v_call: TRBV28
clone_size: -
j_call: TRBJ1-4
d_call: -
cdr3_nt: TGTGCCAGCAGTTCCTCGGCAACTAATGAAAAACTGTTTTTT
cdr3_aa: CASSSSATNEKLFF

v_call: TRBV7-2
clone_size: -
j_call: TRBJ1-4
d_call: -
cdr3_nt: TGTGCCAGCAGTCCCACAGGTTCAACTAATGAAAAACTGTTTTTT
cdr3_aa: CASSPTGSTNEKLFF

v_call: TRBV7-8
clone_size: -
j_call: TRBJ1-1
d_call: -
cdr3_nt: TGTGCCAGCCTTCGACAGATGAACACTGAAGCTTTCTTT
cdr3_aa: CASLRQMNTEAFF

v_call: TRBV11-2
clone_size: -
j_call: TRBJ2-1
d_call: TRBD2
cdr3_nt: TGTGCCAGCAGTTCGGGACTAGCGGGAGGAGCCTACAATGAGCAGTTCTTC
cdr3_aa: CASSSGLAGGAYNEQFF

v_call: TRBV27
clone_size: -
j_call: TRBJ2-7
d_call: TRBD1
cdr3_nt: TGTGCCAGCAGTTTACGACAGGGGTCAGGGAGCTCCTACGAGCAGTACTTC
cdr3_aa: CASSLRQGSGSSYEQYF

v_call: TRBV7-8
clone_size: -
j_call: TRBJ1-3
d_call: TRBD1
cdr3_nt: TGTGCCAGCAGCTTAGAGGACAGGGGGGCAGCTGGAAACACCATATATTTT
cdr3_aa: CASSLEDRGAAGNTIYF

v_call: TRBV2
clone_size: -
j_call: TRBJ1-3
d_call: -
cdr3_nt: TGTGCCAGCAGACCCAGAGGCTCTGGAAACACCATATATTTT
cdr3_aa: CASRPRGSGNTIYF